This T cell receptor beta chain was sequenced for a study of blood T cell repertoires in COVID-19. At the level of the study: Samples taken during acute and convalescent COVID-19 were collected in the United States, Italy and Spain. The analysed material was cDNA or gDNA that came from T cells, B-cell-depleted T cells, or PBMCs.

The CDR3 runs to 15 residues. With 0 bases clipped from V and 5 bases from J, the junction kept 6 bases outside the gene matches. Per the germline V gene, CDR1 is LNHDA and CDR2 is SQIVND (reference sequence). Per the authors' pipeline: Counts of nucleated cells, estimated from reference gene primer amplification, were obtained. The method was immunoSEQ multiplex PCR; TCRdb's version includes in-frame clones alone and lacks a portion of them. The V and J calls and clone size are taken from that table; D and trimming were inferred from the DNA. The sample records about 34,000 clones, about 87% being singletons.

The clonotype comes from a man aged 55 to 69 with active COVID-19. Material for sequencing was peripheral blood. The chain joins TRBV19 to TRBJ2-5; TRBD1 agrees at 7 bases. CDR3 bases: TGTGCCAGTAGTATAGATCTAGGACAGGTGGAGACCCAGTACTTC. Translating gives CASSIDLGQVETQYF.